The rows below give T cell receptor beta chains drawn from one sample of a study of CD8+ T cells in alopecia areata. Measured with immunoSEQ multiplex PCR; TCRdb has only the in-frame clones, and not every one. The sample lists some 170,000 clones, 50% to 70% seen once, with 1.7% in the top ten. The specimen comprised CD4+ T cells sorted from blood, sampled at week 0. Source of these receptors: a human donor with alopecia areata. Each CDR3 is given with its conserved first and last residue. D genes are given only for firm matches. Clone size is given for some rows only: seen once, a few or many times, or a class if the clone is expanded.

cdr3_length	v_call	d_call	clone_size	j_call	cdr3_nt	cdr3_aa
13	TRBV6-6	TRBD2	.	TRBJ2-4	TGTGCCAGCGTCCCAGGCGGGGGAGACATTCAGTACTTC	CASVPGGGDIQYF
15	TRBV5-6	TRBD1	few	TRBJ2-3	TGTGCCAGCAGCCCCGGGACAGGGTCCCCAGATACGCAGTATTTT	CASSPGTGSPDTQYF
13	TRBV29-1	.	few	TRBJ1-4	TGCAGCGGGTACATAAACGGCGATGAAAAACTGTTTTTT	CSGYINGDEKLFF
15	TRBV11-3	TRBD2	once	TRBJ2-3	TGTGCCAGCAGCGCGCCCGGACTAGCCTCGTCTACGCAGTATTTT	CASSAPGLASSTQYF
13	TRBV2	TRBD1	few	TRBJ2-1	TGTGCCAGCTTTATCGGGACAGCTGGTGAGCAGTTCTTC	CASFIGTAGEQFF
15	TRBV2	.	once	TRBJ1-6	TGTGCCAGCAGTGGAGGACAGCCCGGGGTTTCACCCCTCCACTTT	CASSGGQPGVSPLHF
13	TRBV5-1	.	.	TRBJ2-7	TGCGCCAGCAGCTTGGAGACTGGCTACGAGCAGTACTTC	CASSLETGYEQYF
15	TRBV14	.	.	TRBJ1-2	TGTGCCAGCAGCCAAGACCCAGGGGCTGGCTATGGCTACACCTTC	CASSQDPGAGYGYTF
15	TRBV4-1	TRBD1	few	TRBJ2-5	TGCGCCAGCAGCCAAGGCCCTAGACAGGGGGAGACCCAGTACTTC	CASSQGPRQGETQYF
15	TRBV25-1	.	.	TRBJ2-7	TGTGCCAGCAGCCCAACAGGGAAAATCTCCTACGAGCAGTGCTTC	CASSPTGKISYEQCF
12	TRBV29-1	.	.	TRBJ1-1	TGCAGCGTTGACCATGGGGATACTGAAGCTTTCTTT	CSVDHGDTEAFF
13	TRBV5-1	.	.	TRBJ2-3	TGCGCCAGCAGCTTGATTGAGGGAGATACGCAGTATTTT	CASSLIEGDTQYF
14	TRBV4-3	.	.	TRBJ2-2	TGCGCCAGCAGCCCGGGGGCGATCACCGGGGAGCTGTTTTTT	CASSPGAITGELFF
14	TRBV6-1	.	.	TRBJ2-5	TGTGCCACCATGGACGGGGGTTCCAGGGAGACCCAGTACTTC	CATMDGGSRETQYF
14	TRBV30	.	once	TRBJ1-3	TGTGCCTGGAAGCCCCCGGGGACTGGAAACACCATATATTTT	CAWKPPGTGNTIYF
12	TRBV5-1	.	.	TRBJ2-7	TGCGCCAGCAGCTTGGAGAGATACGAGCAGTACTTC	CASSLERYEQYF
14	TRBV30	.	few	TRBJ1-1	TGTGCCTGGAGGTCTGTGGGGGCGAACACTGAAGCTTTCTTT	CAWRSVGANTEAFF
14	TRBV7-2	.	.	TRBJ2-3	TGTGCCAGCAGCCAGGACCGAGCCGGGGATACGCAGTATTTT	CASSQDRAGDTQYF
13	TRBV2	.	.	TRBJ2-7	TGTGCCAGCAGCCCTCGGACAGCTTACGAGCAGTACTTC	CASSPRTAYEQYF
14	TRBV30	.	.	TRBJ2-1	TGTGCCTGGAGTGGGGGGGCGGTGGACAATGAGCAGTTCTTC	CAWSGGAVDNEQFF
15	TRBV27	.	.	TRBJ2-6	TGTGCCAGCAGTTTAGGCCACTCTGGGGCCAACGTCCTGACTTTC	CASSLGHSGANVLTF
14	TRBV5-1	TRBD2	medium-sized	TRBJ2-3	TGCGCCAGCAGCCTCGGGACTAGTGCAGATACGCAGTATTTT	CASSLGTSADTQYF
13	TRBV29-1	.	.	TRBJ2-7	TGCAGCGCCGCCGGGTGGCTCTCCTACGAGCAGTACTTC	CSAAGWLSYEQYF
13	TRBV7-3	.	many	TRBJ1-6	TGTGCCAGCAGCTTACACAGGGATTCACCCCTCCACTTT	CASSLHRDSPLHF
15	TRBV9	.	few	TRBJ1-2	TGTGCCAGCAGCAAACCTACAGGGCGGGTTAGCGGCTACACCTTC	CASSKPTGRVSGYTF
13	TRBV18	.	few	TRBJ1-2	TGTGCCAGCTCACCCTCCCGGGACTATGGCTACACCTTC	CASSPSRDYGYTF
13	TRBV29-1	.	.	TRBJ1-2	TGCAGCGTTTTGTGGGGCGAGGGGTATGGCTACACCTTC	CSVLWGEGYGYTF
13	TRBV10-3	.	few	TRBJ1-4	TGTGCCATCAGTCAGGGATCTAATGAAAAACTGTTTTTT	CAISQGSNEKLFF
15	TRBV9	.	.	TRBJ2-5	TGTGCCAGCAGCGTAGCATCTCTGGGGACGGAGACCCAGTACTTC	CASSVASLGTETQYF
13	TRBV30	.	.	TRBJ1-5	TGTGCCTGGACCCCACTCCAGGGTCAGCCCCAGCATTTT	CAWTPLQGQPQHF
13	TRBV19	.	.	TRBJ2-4	TGTGCCACCGCAGGCCCGGGCAAAAACATTCAGTACTTC	CATAGPGKNIQYF
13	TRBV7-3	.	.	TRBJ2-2	TGTGCCAGCAGCTTAAGGCAATCCGGGGAGCTGTTTTTT	CASSLRQSGELFF
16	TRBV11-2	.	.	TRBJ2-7	TGTGCCAGCAGCTTGGGACTCGGTCCATTCTCCTACGAGCAGTACTTC	CASSLGLGPFSYEQYF
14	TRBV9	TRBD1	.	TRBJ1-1	TGTGCCAGCAGCGCCAGGGGGTCGAACACTGAAGCTTTCTTT	CASSARGSNTEAFF
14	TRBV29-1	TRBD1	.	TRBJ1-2	TGCAGCGTCTCTATGGGTGGGACAGATTATGGCTACACCTTC	CSVSMGGTDYGYTF